A single T cell receptor (beta chain) is shown here with its context. No antigen is known for it. Relapses following autologous stem cell transplantation were seen in all patients, with brentuximab vedotin exposure varying. V gave up 2 bases and J gave up 6 bases, with 19 bases separating them. CDR3 size: 16 residues. CDR1 is SGHRS and CDR2 is YFSETQ in the germline V gene. The data were obtained in a study of PD-1 blockade in classical Hodgkin lymphoma. Whole-study context: Patients were administered nivolumab (3 mg/kg intravenously) every 2 weeks.

Data came from immunoSEQ multiplex PCR; TCRdb stores just in-frame clones and leaves some out. The data contain some 84,000 clones, approximately 88% of them singletons. General observations from the study: Underlying causes for the observed repertoire differences were not defined, possibly disease activity or prior therapy.

This clonotype was sampled from a human donor with classical Hodgkin lymphoma. Sequencing was performed on peripheral blood mononuclear cells (PBMCs), taken at baseline. V and J are TRBV5-1 and TRBJ2-3; tentative D call: TRBD2 (6 bases). CDR3 sequence reads: CASSFPRTGEADTQYF. The CDR3 DNA is TGCGCCAGCAGCTTTCCTCGGACTGGGGAGGCTGATACGCAGTATTTT.